The 24 T cell receptor beta chains in this list originate from one sample, sequenced in a study of CXCR3-negative and CXCR3-positive naive CD8 T cells. The authors made the TRB cDNA libraries by 5' RACE using UMI labels. From the 5' RACE reads, TCRdb lists one entry per CDR3 protein and no DNA. The table for this sample gives 45,000 to 55,000 distinct CDR3 sequences. The material sequenced was memory CD8+ T cells from blood. The receptors here all came from a human donor in good health. Some clones in this sample may be carry-over from other donors' samples.

The chain joins TRBV28 to TRBJ2-7; TCRdb returns TRBD1, unconfirmable since there is no DNA. Germline values: CDR1 MDHEN, CDR2 SYDVKM. The CDR3 extends over 14 amino acids. The chain's CDR3 is CASSPTGLDDEQYF.

This chain links TRBV9 with TRBJ1-2; TCRdb's D call of TRBD1 is untestable without DNA. CDR1 and CDR2 from the germline V gene are SGDLS and YYNGEE. This CDR3 is 14 amino acids long. The CDR3 protein is CASTDPRQGYGYTF.

This sequence joins TRBV7-3 and TRBJ2-3; the TCRdb call, TRBD1, lacks DNA for checking. Germline V lookup: CDR1 SGHTA, CDR2 FQGTGA. This CDR3 has 14 residues. Here the CDR3 reads CASSWGQGEDTQYF. The variable domain in full, with the rest retrieved from reference TRBV7-3 and TRBJ2-3, is GAGVSQTPSNKVTEKGKYVELRCDPISGHTALYWYRQSLGQGPEFLIYFQGTGAADDSGLPNDRFFAVRPEGSVSTLKIQRTERGDSAVYLCASSWGQGEDTQYFGPGTRLTVL.

V gene TRBV14 combines with J gene TRBJ1-5; TCRdb reports TRBD1, a call that lacks DNA to check it against. The CDR3 is made up of 15 amino acids. CDR1 is SGHDN, CDR2 FVKESK, per germline. CDR3 amino acids: CASSQDDSSNQPQHF.

The chain is built from TRBV7-3 and TRBJ1-1. The CDR3 has 14 residues. The germline V gene encodes CDR1 SGHTA and CDR2 FQGTGA. The CDR3 region is CASSLLAGNTEAFF.

The chain has TRBV6-5 and TRBJ2-7; TCRdb outputs TRBD2, but without DNA this stays unchecked. The CDR3 has 16 amino acids. Germline CDR1 reads MNHEY; CDR2 reads SVGAGI. The chain's CDR3 is CASSYPGLAGSYEQYF.

CDR3 region: CASRAGTGSQAYF. The V call is TRBV27, the J call TRBJ2-7; as DNA is missing, the TRBD1 call by TCRdb cannot be tested. The CDR3 has 13 residues. From germline, CDR1 is MNHEY and CDR2 SMNVEV (reference sequence).

V and J are TRBV4-3 and TRBJ1-4. The CDR3 has 15 residues. Germline loops: CDR1 LGHNA, CDR2 YSLEER. The CDR3 here is CASSQDRDYQGELFF.

The chain is built from TRBV15 and TRBJ2-1; the D gene TCRdb calls, TRBD1, cannot be checked with no DNA. Germline V gives CDR1 LNHNV, CDR2 YYDKDF (reference sequence). The CDR3 covers 14 residues. This CDR3 reads CATSLPGEMNEQFF.

This chain uses TRBV5-1 with TRBJ1-5; without DNA, the TCRdb call of TRBD1 cannot be checked. The CDR3 length is 14 residues. Germline-derived CDR1 and CDR2 are SGHRS and YFSETQ. Here the CDR3 reads CASSLGTGDQPQHF.

The V call is TRBV7-9, the J call TRBJ2-7; TCRdb outputs TRBD1, but without DNA this stays unchecked. The CDR3 consists of 14 residues. Germline CDR1 and CDR2: SEHNR and FQNEAQ (reference sequence). CDR3 sequence reads: CASSLEGGYYEQYF.

J is TRBJ1-1 and V is TRBV29-1; no DNA is available, so the TRBD1 call from TCRdb remains unchecked. The CDR3 loop spans 12 amino acids. Germline loops: CDR1 SQVTM, CDR2 ANQGSEA. CDR3 sequence reads: CSVGQGGTEAFF.

V usage is TRBV14 and J usage is TRBJ1-6. The CDR3 sequence is 13 residues long. Germline lookup yields CDR1 SGHDN and CDR2 FVKESK. CDR3 sequence: CASSQERDSPLHF.

This chain connects TRBV6-1 to TRBJ2-1; no DNA is available, so the TRBD1 call from TCRdb remains unchecked. The CDR3 length is 16 residues. The germline V gene has CDR1 MNHNS and CDR2 SASEGT. CDR3 protein: CASRITDRGTYNEQFF.

This chain connects TRBV6-5 to TRBJ2-7; TCRdb lists TRBD1, though no DNA is available to test this call. The CDR3 spans 14 residues. Germline V gene data show CDR1 as MNHEY and CDR2 as SVGAGI. CDR3 sequence: CASSYGPGSYEQYF.

CDR3 sequence: CASSFLAGATDTQYF. The V call is TRBV27, the J call TRBJ2-3; TCRdb's assignment of TRBD2 cannot be checked, as there is no DNA. The CDR3 runs 15 residues. The germline V gene encodes CDR1 MNHEY and CDR2 SMNVEV (reference sequence).

The chain couples TRBV6-5 to TRBJ2-4; the TCRdb D gene call, TRBD1, has no DNA to confirm it. This CDR3 is built from 12 residues. Per germline, CDR1 MNHEY and CDR2 SVGAGI. The CDR3 loop reads CASSPGPDIQYF.

The chain carries TRBV29-1 and TRBJ2-5. CDR3 size: 13 residues. CDR1 and CDR2 from the germline V gene are SQVTM and ANQGSEA. CDR3 sequence: CSVEDMQQETQYF.

The chain employs TRBV11-3 and TRBJ1-5. The CDR3 has 13 amino acids. Looked up from germline, CDR1 is SGHNT and CDR2 is YENEEA. The CDR3 spells CASSFYSNQPQHF.

CDR3 amino acids: CASSQGQTVYGYTF. The chain joins TRBV4-1 to TRBJ1-2; lacking DNA, the TRBD1 call made by TCRdb goes unchecked. CDR1 is MGHRA and CDR2 is YSYEKL in the germline V gene. This CDR3 comprises 14 residues.

The J gene is TRBJ2-1, the V gene TRBV6-4. The CDR3 is 14 amino acids. Germline V gene sequence: CDR1 MRHNA, CDR2 SNTAGT. This CDR3 is CASSDKGGFHEQFF.

This chain connects TRBV9 to TRBJ2-7; TCRdb's assignment of TRBD2 cannot be checked, as there is no DNA. Per germline, CDR1 SGDLS and CDR2 YYNGEE. The CDR3 spans 15 residues. The CDR3 protein is CASSVSGRGSYEQYF.

This chain connects TRBV20-1 to TRBJ1-1; TCRdb picks TRBD1, but there is no DNA to check that call. Germline CDR1 and CDR2: DFQATT and SNEGSKA (reference sequence). CDR3 length: 17 amino acids. CDR3: CSARVTGPRGAVAEAFF.

The chain is built from TRBV6-1 and TRBJ2-2; lacking DNA, the TRBD1 call made by TCRdb goes unchecked. The CDR3 has 15 residues. Germline CDR1 reads MNHNS; CDR2 reads SASEGT. The CDR3 sequence: CASSEGQGAVGELFF.